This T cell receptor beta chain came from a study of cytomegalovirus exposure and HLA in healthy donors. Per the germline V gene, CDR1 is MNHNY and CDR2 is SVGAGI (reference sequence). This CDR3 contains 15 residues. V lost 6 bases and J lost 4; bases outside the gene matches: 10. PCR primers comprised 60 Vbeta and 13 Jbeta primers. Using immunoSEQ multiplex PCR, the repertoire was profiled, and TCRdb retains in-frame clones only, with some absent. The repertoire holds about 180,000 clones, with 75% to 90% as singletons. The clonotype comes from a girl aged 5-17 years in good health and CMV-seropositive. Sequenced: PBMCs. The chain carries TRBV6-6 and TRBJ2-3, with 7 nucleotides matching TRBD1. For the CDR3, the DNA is TGTGCCAGCAGCCTCCTACAGGGGCAGTCAGATACGCAGTATTTT. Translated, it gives CASSLLQGQSDTQYF.